What follows are 23 T cell receptor beta chains derived from one specimen sequenced in a study of glioma-infiltrating T cells after dendritic cell vaccination. The sample's time point: after dendritic cell vaccination, including at tumor progression/relapse. Libraries were prepared by immunoSEQ multiplex PCR; TCRdb keeps only in-frame clonotypes and omits some of them. Altogether more than 70,000 clones are present, 80% to 90% being singletons, with the ten largest covering approximately 2.2%. Specimen: blood, collected after dendritic cell vaccination. The receptors here all came from a human donor with glioblastoma.

This chain connects TRBV4-2 to TRBJ2-7; 7 bases match TRBD1. The CDR3 extends over 13 amino acids. Germline-derived CDR1 and CDR2 are LGHNA and YNFKEQ. Losses at the gene ends were 8 bases for V and 0 bases for J; bases not matched to a gene: 4. The CDR3 spells CASGRDSSYEQYF. The DNA of the CDR3 is TGTGCCAGCGGCCGGGACAGCTCCTACGAGCAGTACTTC.

The genes are TRBV27 and TRBJ1-1; a possible D gene is TRBD1 (6 bases). Deletions cut 2 bases from V and 11 bases from J, with 15 bases between. Germline V gene sequence: CDR1 MNHEY, CDR2 SMNVEV (reference sequence). CDR3 length: 13 amino acids. The CDR3 DNA is TGTGCCAGCAGTTTACTGGGGGCGCTGGAGGCTTTCTTT. This encodes CASSLLGALEAFF.

This chain joins TRBV14 and TRBJ2-5; TRBD2 agrees at 11 bases. Germline lookup yields CDR1 SGHDN and CDR2 FVKESK. The junction had 11 bases not matched to a gene; V was cut back by 4 bases and J by 4 bases. The CDR3 length is 17 residues. DNA for the CDR3: TGTGCCAGCAGCCCCCCTGGAATAGCGGGGGGGCTAGAGACCCAGTACTTC. Protein product: CASSPPGIAGGLETQYF. The whole variable domain, remainder taken from reference TRBV14 and TRBJ2-5, is EAGVTQFPSHSVIEKGQTVTLRCDPISGHDNLYWYRRVMGKEIKFLLHFVKESKQDESGMPNNRFLAERTGGTYSTLKVQPAELEDSGVYFCASSPPGIAGGLETQYFGPGTRLLVL.

The chain employs TRBV5-1 and TRBJ2-7; D call uncertain. Trimming cost V 2 bases and J 3 bases, with 9 bases left between them. From germline, CDR1 is SGHRS and CDR2 YFSETQ. There are 13 residues in the CDR3. The CDR3 is CASSFELNYEQYF. The CDR3 DNA sequence: TGCGCCAGCAGCTTTGAGCTAAACTACGAGCAGTACTTC.

This chain joins TRBV7-3 and TRBJ2-7, with 7 nucleotides matching TRBD2. The CDR3 sequence is 15 residues long. Germline loops: CDR1 SGHTA, CDR2 FQGTGA. Germline trimming cut 4 bases from V and 4 bases from J; bases unmatched to any gene: 10. CDR3 residues: CASSWDGSGRYEQYF. The DNA for the CDR3 is TGTGCCAGCAGCTGGGACGGGTCCGGGAGGTACGAGCAGTACTTC.

The rearrangement links TRBV14 to TRBJ1-2; D uncertain. The ends were cut back, 0 bases at V and 8 bases at J, with 10 bases in the middle. Per the germline V gene, CDR1 is SGHDN and CDR2 is FVKESK. This CDR3 spans 13 amino acids. The CDR3 protein is CASSQDMRRGYTF. DNA for the CDR3: TGTGCCAGCAGCCAAGATATGCGGAGAGGCTACACCTTC.

The chain has TRBV7-9 and TRBJ2-1, with TRBD2 matching over 7 bases. V lost 3 bases to trimming and J lost 6 bases; unmatched junction nucleotides: 5. CDR3 length: 14 residues. Germline CDR1 and CDR2: SEHNR and FQNEAQ (reference sequence). The CDR3 nucleotides read TGTGCCAGCAGCTTTGGGGAGGGGTCCAATGAGCAGTTCTTC. Its translation: CASSFGEGSNEQFF.

This clone has only one observation. This sequence joins TRBV7-2 and TRBJ2-7; 8 bases are a match to TRBD2. The CDR3 totals 14 residues. Germline CDR1 reads SGHTA; CDR2 reads FQGNSA. Trimming at V came to 3 bases and at J to 2 bases, leaving 3 bases not matched to a gene. CDR3 residues: CASSFPGLAYEQYF. Written as DNA, the CDR3 is TGTGCCAGCAGCTTTCCGGGACTAGCCTACGAGCAGTACTTC. The variable domain in full, with the rest retrieved from reference TRBV7-2 and TRBJ2-7, is GAGVSQSPSNKVTEKGKDVELRCDPISGHTALYWYRQSLGQGLEFLIYFQGNSAPDKSGLPSDRFSAERTGGSVSTLTIQRTQQEDSAVYLCASSFPGLAYEQYFGPGTRLTVT.

The chain uses TRBV5-1 and TRBJ1-2; TRBD1 agrees at 7 bases. Germline CDR1 and CDR2: SGHRS and YFSETQ. V dropped 1 base and J dropped 6; count of bases not matched to a gene: 6. CDR3 length: 14 residues. The CDR3 DNA reads as TGCGCCAGCAGCTTGCGAGGGGGCGTCGATGGCTACACCTTC. Translating it yields CASSLRGGVDGYTF.

This sequence joins TRBV11-2 and TRBJ1-5; 7 bases are shared with TRBD1. The CDR3 spans 17 residues. Germline assignment: CDR1 SGHAT and CDR2 FQNNGV. Unmatched junction bases numbered 9, after V lost 1 base and J lost 3 bases. CDR3 protein: CASSLGPRGRDNQPQHF. The CDR3 nucleotides read TGTGCCAGCAGCTTAGGGCCTAGGGGGCGAGACAATCAGCCCCAGCATTTT.

The chain uses TRBV5-4 and TRBJ2-5; D is unresolved. The CDR3 spans 12 residues. V was clipped by 0 bases and J by 4 bases, with 4 bases between them. Germline V lookup: CDR1 SGHNT, CDR2 YYREEE (reference sequence). The CDR3 DNA reads TGTGCCAGCAGCTTGGCCCGAGAGACCCAGTACTTC. It specifies CASSLARETQYF.

The rearrangement joins TRBV11-1 to TRBJ1-2, with TRBD1 as a possible D gene (6 bases). This CDR3 has 12 amino acids. Germline CDR1 SGHAT, CDR2 FQDESV (reference sequence). Trimming took off 5 bases at V and 4 bases at J, with 8 bases between the two ends. The DNA of the CDR3 is TGTGCCAGCAGCGGGACATCCTATGGCTACACCTTC. Translation gives CASSGTSYGYTF.

DNA for the CDR3: TGTGCCAGCTCACCCTCTAGCGGGAGCCACGAGCAGTACTTC. This sequence encodes CASSPSSGSHEQYF. V is TRBV18 and J is TRBJ2-5, with TRBD2 matching over 10 bases. The J call may be incorrect, as the DNA end agrees better with TRBJ2-7. There are 14 residues in the CDR3. Germline V gene data show CDR1 as KGHSH and CDR2 as LQKENI.

The J gene is TRBJ1-6, the V gene TRBV15, with D perhaps matching TRBD1 (6 bases). The CDR3 is made up of 18 amino acids. V was pared by 1 base and J by 4 bases, with 17 bases between. Germline values: CDR1 LNHNV, CDR2 YYDKDF (reference sequence). The DNA for the CDR3 is TGTGCCACCAGCAGAGGCCGAATTCAGGGGAATTATAATTCACCCCTCCACTTT. Its protein is CATSRGRIQGNYNSPLHF.

The chain is built from TRBV5-5 and TRBJ2-5, with D maybe TRBD2 (5 bases). Trimming removed 3 bases from V and 9 bases from J, with 15 bases in between. Germline CDR1 reads SGHKS; CDR2 reads YYEKEE (reference sequence). CDR3 size: 13 residues. CDR3 DNA sequence: TGTGCCAGCAGCTCTTCATCGAGGGTGGCCCAGTACTTC. Translating gives CASSSSSRVAQYF.

The rearrangement uses TRBV5-6 and TRBJ1-1; a weak D match, TRBD1 (5 bases). V was clipped by 2 bases and J by 1 base, with 6 bases between them. Germline CDR1 reads SGHDT; CDR2 reads YYEEEE. The CDR3 runs to 13 residues. The CDR3 loop is CASSFGGNTEAFF. In DNA form, the CDR3 reads TGTGCCAGCAGCTTCGGGGGGAACACTGAAGCTTTCTTT.

A single count supports this clone. The chain couples TRBV25-1 to TRBJ2-1; 8 bases map to TRBD1. The CDR3 is 15 residues long. Losses at the gene ends were 2 bases for V and 4 bases for J; bases not matched to a gene: 4. Germline V lookup: CDR1 MGHDK, CDR2 SYGVNS. The CDR3 loop reads CASSETGGDYNEQFF. CDR3 coding DNA: TGTGCCAGCAGTGAAACAGGGGGTGATTACAATGAGCAGTTCTTC.

The chain couples TRBV11-3 to TRBJ1-5; tentatively, D is TRBD1 (6 bases). Deletions cut 5 bases from V and 5 bases from J, with 25 bases between. Germline V gives CDR1 SGHNT, CDR2 YENEEA. This CDR3 comprises 18 residues. The CDR3 reads CASSASPGHLLYDQPQHF. The CDR3 coding sequence is TGTGCCAGCAGCGCGTCCCCGGGACACCTACTCTATGATCAGCCCCAGCATTTT.

A few counts support this clone. The J gene is TRBJ1-1, the V gene TRBV6-4; 11 bases map to TRBD1. Germline trimming cut 4 bases from V and 4 bases from J; bases unmatched to any gene: 2. CDR1 and CDR2 from the germline V gene are MRHNA and SNTAGT. This CDR3 is built from 14 residues. In nucleotides, the CDR3 is TGTGCCAGCAGTGTGGGGACAGGGGGCACTGAAGCTTTCTTT. Encoded protein: CASSVGTGGTEAFF.

The chain couples TRBV5-6 to TRBJ2-1, with TRBD2 as a possible D gene (6 bases). Trimming removed 4 bases at V and 12 bases at J, with 14 bases between. Germline values: CDR1 SGHDT, CDR2 YYEEEE. The CDR3 extends over 12 amino acids. As DNA, the CDR3 is TGTGCCAGCAGCCCCGTCGGGGGTTCGCAGTTCTTC. Its protein product is CASSPVGGSQFF.

The rearrangement uses TRBV4-1 and TRBJ1-1; maybe TRBD1 (5 bases). Germline loops: CDR1 MGHRA, CDR2 YSYEKL. The CDR3 consists of 15 residues. Trimming left V 1 base short and J 3 bases short, with 12 bases between. CDR3 DNA sequence: TGCGCCAGCAGCCAAGTGGGGGGAAGACACACTGAAGCTTTCTTT. Its translation is CASSQVGGRHTEAFF.

The rearrangement uses TRBV10-3 and TRBJ2-1, with 8 bases lining up with TRBD2. V lost 7 bases and J lost 2; bases outside the gene matches: 7. This CDR3 contains 15 residues. Germline CDR1 is ENHRY and CDR2 is SYGVKD. This CDR3 is CAITSGGETYNEQFF. The CDR3 DNA reads TGTGCCATCACCTCGGGAGGGGAGACCTACAATGAGCAGTTCTTC.

About this clone: At the DNA level, this CDR3 is encoded by other sequences in the same sample as well. The CDR3 nucleotides are TGCGCCAGCAGCTTGGGACTGAACAATGAGCAGTTCTTC. Encoded protein: CASSLGLNNEQFF. The chain links TRBV5-1 to TRBJ2-1; unclear D gene. Trimming left V 0 bases short and J 5 bases short, with 6 bases between. The CDR3 is made up of 13 amino acids. Germline loops: CDR1 SGHRS, CDR2 YFSETQ.